The 5 T cell receptor beta chains below were found in one sample sequenced in a study of cytomegalovirus exposure and HLA in healthy donors. Primers: 60 Vbeta forward and 13 Jbeta reverse. Produced via immunoSEQ multiplex PCR; TCRdb's table is partial and in-frame only. The data show under 200,000 clones, with 84% seen just once and 0.2% to 0.3% held by the top ten. The sequencing input was PBMCs. These receptors originate from a boy under 18 in good health and CMV-seronegative.

The CDR3 DNA sequence: TGCGCCAGCAGCCCAGACGGACGGGGAACCTCTGGGGCCAACGTCCTGACTTTC. Translated, it gives CASSPDGRGTSGANVLTF. The chain carries TRBV4-3 and TRBJ2-6, with D tentatively TRBD2 (5 bases). The CDR3 has 18 amino acids. V gave up 4 bases and J gave up 0 bases, with 16 bases separating them. Germline V gives CDR1 LGHNA, CDR2 YSLEER.

The chain employs TRBV6-4 and TRBJ2-1; D is possibly TRBD1 (5 bases). Germline CDR1 is MRHNA and CDR2 is SNTAGT. The CDR3 is made up of 14 amino acids. V dropped 10 bases and J dropped 0 bases, with 13 bases sitting between them. The CDR3 loop is CATSRVGSYNEQFF. In nucleotides, the CDR3 is TGTGCCACGTCCAGGGTGGGCTCCTACAATGAGCAGTTCTTC.

The chain uses TRBV4-1 and TRBJ2-7; 12 nucleotides agree with TRBD2. V was clipped by 3 bases and J by 1 base; unmatched bases: 4. The CDR3 runs 16 residues. Germline V gene sequence: CDR1 MGHRA, CDR2 YSYEKL. The CDR3 loop reads CASSHYGTSGSYEQYF. In DNA form, the CDR3 reads TGCGCCAGCAGCCACTATGGGACTAGCGGGTCCTACGAGCAGTACTTC.

CDR3 loop: CASIRTGKYTGELFF. The CDR3 nucleotides read TGTGCCAGCATAAGGACAGGGAAGTACACCGGGGAGCTGTTTTTT. This chain joins TRBV2 and TRBJ2-2, with 8 bases that match TRBD1. From germline, CDR1 is SNHLY and CDR2 FYNNEI. Trimming at V came to 7 bases and at J to 3 bases, leaving 7 bases not matched to a gene. This CDR3 has 15 amino acids.

To note about this clone: The germline gene is not matched at one end of the junction; a read error may be the cause. This chain connects TRBV19 to TRBJ1-1, with D unclear. The CDR3 contains 13 residues. Germline V gives CDR1 LNHDA, CDR2 SQIVND (reference sequence). CDR3 nucleotide sequence: TGTGCCAGTAGTGTAGACGGACTCACTGAAGCTTTCTTT. Translated: CASSVDGLTEAFF.